These 25 T cell receptor beta chains originate from one sample sequenced in a study of blood T cell repertoires in COVID-19. The repertoire was sequenced with immunoSEQ multiplex PCR; TCRdb's copy has only in-frame clones and lacks some. The repertoire holds 150,000 or so clones, with roughly 80% as singletons. The source material was PBMCs or T cells enriched from blood (not recorded which). All receptors come from a woman aged 55-75 years who had recovered from COVID-19.

The chain links TRBV30 to TRBJ2-7; 12 bases are a match to TRBD2. Germline V gives CDR1 GTSNPN, CDR2 SVGIG (reference sequence). The CDR3 contains 14 residues. V trimming: 7 bases; J trimming: 2 bases; junction bases outside the gene matches: 6. For the CDR3, the DNA is TGTGCCTCTACTAGCGGGGGGTTGACCTACGAGCAGTACTTC. Its translation is CASTSGGLTYEQYF.

For the CDR3, the DNA is TGCGCCAGCAACTTCGGACAGACAGGGTATGGCTACACCTTC. It codes for CASNFGQTGYGYTF. The genes are TRBV10-2 and TRBJ1-2, with 7 nucleotides matching TRBD1. V shed 7 bases, J shed 5 bases, and the junction held 10 bases outside the gene matches. CDR3 length equals 14 residues. Germline loops: CDR1 WSHSY, CDR2 SAAADI.

This chain joins TRBV5-1 and TRBJ2-4; 10 bases line up with TRBD2. With 4 bases clipped from V and 6 bases from J, the junction kept 10 bases outside the gene matches. This CDR3 has 16 residues. The germline V gene encodes CDR1 SGHRS and CDR2 YFSETQ. The CDR3 sequence is CASSPRAGGLGNIQYF. The CDR3 DNA follows: TGCGCCAGCAGCCCCAGAGCGGGGGGGCTGGGAAACATTCAGTACTTC.

V and J are TRBV6-1 and TRBJ1-5, with TRBD1 as a possible D gene (5 bases). The V and J ends lost 3 bases and 4 bases respectively, with 16 bases between them. The CDR3 runs 16 residues. Germline-derived CDR1 and CDR2 are MNHNS and SASEGT. DNA of the CDR3: TGTGCCAGCAGTGAGCTGGGGGGAGGAGTAAATCAGCCCCAGCATTTT. Residues: CASSELGGGVNQPQHF.

V usage is TRBV5-6 and J usage is TRBJ2-5; possible D gene TRBD1, 6 bases. The V gene's germline CDR1 is SGHDT and CDR2 YYEEEE. The CDR3 runs to 16 residues. Trimming took off 2 bases at V and 2 bases at J, with 16 bases between the two ends. The CDR3 DNA reads TGTGCCAGCAGCTTCTTCAGGGGAAATCCTCAAGAGACCCAGTACTTC. Protein product: CASSFFRGNPQETQYF.

The V call is TRBV10-3, the J call TRBJ1-6, with TRBD1 identical over 7 bases. The CDR3 runs 14 residues. Germline V lookup: CDR1 ENHRY, CDR2 SYGVKD. The V gene end was trimmed by 10 bases and the J gene end by 6 bases; junction bases not matched to a gene: 9. The CDR3 region is CATRQGLGNSPLHF. CDR3 coding DNA: TGTGCCACCCGACAGGGCCTCGGTAATTCACCCCTCCACTTT.

V is TRBV7-2 and J is TRBJ2-5; D is possibly TRBD2 (7 bases). CDR1 SGHTA and CDR2 FQGNSA come from the germline V gene. This CDR3 has 17 residues. Trimming took 0 bases from V and 4 from J, leaving 18 bases between them. This CDR3 is CASSLAVRWGGPETQYF. Here the CDR3 DNA reads TGTGCCAGCAGCTTAGCGGTTCGGTGGGGGGGCCCAGAGACCCAGTACTTC.

This chain links TRBV2 with TRBJ2-3, with 8 nucleotides matching TRBD1. This CDR3 region has 15 residues. The V and J ends lost 2 bases and 5 bases, in that order; junction bases with no gene match: 6. Germline V gene sequence: CDR1 SNHLY, CDR2 FYNNEI. This CDR3 reads CASSETPGGLDTQYF. CDR3 nucleotide sequence: TGTGCCAGCAGTGAAACCCCAGGGGGCCTAGATACGCAGTATTTT.

In this sample, this clone turned up many times. The J gene is TRBJ2-7, the V gene TRBV4-2; tentatively, D is TRBD1 (5 bases). The CDR3 has 16 residues. Germline CDR1 LGHNA, CDR2 YNFKEQ. The ends were cut back, 0 bases at V and 2 bases at J, with 14 bases in the middle. In DNA form, the CDR3 reads TGTGCCAGCAGCCAAGAGTCCACAGGTGCTACCTACGAGCAGTACTTC. This encodes CASSQESTGATYEQYF.

For the CDR3, the DNA is TGTGCCAGCTCACCGATGACAGGGGCCGGCTACACCTTC. Protein: CASSPMTGAGYTF. The chain recombines TRBV18 with TRBJ1-2; TRBD1 agrees at 8 bases. This CDR3 is built from 13 residues. The germline CDR1 and CDR2 sequences are KGHSH and LQKENI. The V gene end was trimmed by 3 bases and the J gene end by 8 bases; junction bases not matched to a gene: 5.

This clone has a handful of counts. V is TRBV2 and J is TRBJ1-5, with TRBD1 identical over 8 bases. Germline V gene sequence: CDR1 SNHLY, CDR2 FYNNEI. V lost 7 bases to trimming and J lost 4 bases; unmatched junction nucleotides: 9. The CDR3 contains 15 residues. CDR3 nucleotide sequence: TGTGCCAGCAAGTACGGCACAGGGGGGAATCAGCCCCAGCATTTT. Translation: CASKYGTGGNQPQHF.

The genes are TRBV12-3 or TRBV12-4 and TRBJ1-1; a possible D gene is TRBD1 (6 bases). The CDR3 has 11 residues. V was clipped by 8 bases and J by 7 bases, with 11 bases between them. The CDR3 sequence: CASSTGYEAFF. DNA of the CDR3: TGTGCCAGCTCTACAGGGTATGAAGCTTTCTTT.

The chain is built from TRBV9 and TRBJ2-4, with 10 bases lining up with TRBD2. V gave up 1 base and J gave up 1 base; unmatched junction bases: 8. Per germline, CDR1 SGDLS and CDR2 YYNGEE. The CDR3 has 18 amino acids. CDR3 sequence reads: CASSVSSGGTRAKNIQYF. For the CDR3, the DNA is TGTGCCAGCAGCGTATCTAGCGGGGGCACTCGGGCCAAAAACATTCAGTACTTC.

The chain carries TRBV12-3 or TRBV12-4 and TRBJ2-1; TRBD2 is a possible D gene (5 bases). With 6 bases removed from V and 7 bases from J, the gap between germline ends came to 7 bases. The CDR3 runs to 11 residues. CDR3: CASRGRNEQFF. The CDR3 DNA follows: TGTGCCAGCAGGGGGAGAAATGAGCAGTTCTTC.

The V gene is TRBV5-1, the J gene TRBJ2-3; 10 bases are a match to TRBD2. The germline V gene encodes CDR1 SGHRS and CDR2 YFSETQ. The CDR3 is 14 amino acids. V lost 7 bases and J lost 7; bases outside the gene matches: 9. The CDR3 sequence: CASGSGGAINTQYF. The CDR3 bases are TGCGCCAGCGGGAGCGGGGGGGCTATAAATACGCAGTATTTT.

J is TRBJ1-1 and V is TRBV6-5, with a possible D match to TRBD1 (5 bases). Trimming left V 5 bases short and J 7 bases short, with 14 bases between. The CDR3 is 13 amino acids. Germline CDR1 is MNHEY and CDR2 is SVGAGI. DNA of the CDR3: TGTGCCAGCAGTACTCAGGGTAGTAGTGAAGCTTTCTTT. This sequence encodes CASSTQGSSEAFF.

CDR3 sequence: CASPPQRGSGNTIYF. CDR3 nucleotides: TGTGCAAGTCCCCCTCAACGAGGTTCTGGAAACACCATATATTTT. This rearrangement joins TRBV12-2 to TRBJ1-3. TRBV12-2 is a pseudogene segment. This CDR3 is built from 15 residues.

The chain links TRBV5-1 to TRBJ1-4; D unresolved. This CDR3 contains 14 residues. The germline CDR1 and CDR2 sequences are SGHRS and YFSETQ. Trimming pared 0 bases from V and 4 bases from J, leaving 7 bases between. CDR3 amino acids: CASSLDSRNEKLFF. CDR3 coding DNA: TGCGCCAGCAGCTTGGACAGTCGTAATGAAAAACTGTTTTTT.

The chain links TRBV18 to TRBJ1-6; 7 positions agree with TRBD1. Germline lookup yields CDR1 KGHSH and CDR2 LQKENI. Trimming removed 5 bases from V and 10 bases from J; junction bases left unmatched: 5. This CDR3 has 13 residues. CDR3 region: CASSVDRESPLHF. CDR3 nucleotide sequence: TGTGCCAGCTCAGTTGACAGGGAGTCACCCCTCCACTTT.

J is TRBJ2-1 and V is TRBV5-1; weak D call: TRBD1 (6 bases). Trimming stripped 4 bases from V and 3 bases from J, with 38 bases between. CDR3 length: 23 residues. Germline loops: CDR1 SGHRS, CDR2 YFSETQ. CDR3 region: CASSGSPGDLLPTPGPGYNEQFF. The CDR3 DNA follows: TGCGCCAGCAGCGGAAGTCCAGGGGACCTGCTCCCGACCCCTGGTCCCGGCTACAATGAGCAGTTCTTC.

V gene TRBV7-2 combines with J gene TRBJ2-3; D remains unclear. There are 14 residues in the CDR3. Germline assignment: CDR1 SGHTA and CDR2 FQGNSA. V lost 3 bases and J lost 3, with 10 bases in between. The CDR3 region has the DNA TGTGCCAGCAGCTTTTATTCCCAGACAGATACGCAGTATTTT. This codes for CASSFYSQTDTQYF. Based on the CDR3 plus reference TRBV7-2 and TRBJ2-3, the full variable domain is GAGVSQSPSNKVTEKGKDVELRCDPISGHTALYWYRQSLGQGLEFLIYFQGNSAPDKSGLPSDRFSAERTGGSVSTLTIQRTQQEDSAVYLCASSFYSQTDTQYFGPGTRLTVL.

This chain connects TRBV18 to TRBJ2-7; 7 positions agree with TRBD1. This CDR3 comprises 13 residues. V was clipped by 4 bases and J by 4 bases; unmatched bases: 4. CDR1 is KGHSH, CDR2 LQKENI, per germline. The DNA for the CDR3 is TGTGCCAGCTCACAAGGACAGGTATACGAGCAGTACTTC. This sequence encodes CASSQGQVYEQYF.

The genes are TRBV4-2 and TRBJ2-5; 10 bases align to TRBD2. This CDR3 region has 18 residues. Germline loops: CDR1 LGHNA, CDR2 YNFKEQ. The V segment lost 0 bases and the J segment 2 bases; nucleotides outside the gene matches: 9. CDR3 sequence (DNA): TGTGCCAGCAGCCAAGATTGGATGAGCGGGGGGGAACAAGAGACCCAGTACTTC. Amino acids: CASSQDWMSGGEQETQYF.

This sequence joins TRBV11-3 and TRBJ2-2, with D perhaps matching TRBD2 (5 bases). Trimming cost V 5 bases and J 4 bases, with 17 bases left between them. Looked up from germline, CDR1 is SGHNT and CDR2 is YENEEA. The CDR3 is 16 residues long. The CDR3 loop is CASSPRSGSGTGELFF. In DNA form, the CDR3 reads TGTGCCAGCAGCCCGAGATCGGGGTCGGGCACCGGGGAGCTGTTTTTT. Filled out from reference TRBV11-3 and TRBJ2-2, the complete variable domain reads EAGVVQSPRYKIIEKKQPVAFWCNPISGHNTLYWYLQNLGQGPELLIRYENEEAVDDSQLPKDRFSAERLKGVDSTLKIQPAELGDSAVYLCASSPRSGSGTGELFFGEGSRLTVL.

The rearrangement joins TRBV4-1 to TRBJ2-5; 9 nucleotides align to TRBD1. This CDR3 comprises 15 residues. V trimming: 4 bases; J trimming: 2 bases; junction bases outside the gene matches: 5. The germline CDR1 and CDR2 sequences are MGHRA and YSYEKL. CDR3 nucleotide sequence: TGCGCCAGCAGCCGGGGACAGGGCCTACAAGAGACCCAGTACTTC. It translates to CASSRGQGLQETQYF.